The 7 T cell receptor beta chains presented below share a single source sample, sequenced in a study of cytomegalovirus exposure and HLA in healthy donors. The data were produced by immunoSEQ multiplex PCR, yet TCRdb's version contains in-frame clones alone and is incomplete. Of tens of thousands of clones in the sample, 85% to 95% were seen once. The sample consisted of PBMCs. These receptors were taken from a woman under 30 in good health and CMV-seropositive.

The chain joins TRBV18 to TRBJ1-4, with D hard to call. V was clipped by 3 bases and J by 4 bases, with 9 bases between them. The CDR3 length is 14 residues. Germline CDR1 KGHSH, CDR2 LQKENI. Here the CDR3 DNA reads TGTGCCAGCTCACCCGAACTTCTTAATGAAAAACTGTTTTTT. This sequence encodes CASSPELLNEKLFF. The entire variable domain, with the rest obtained from reference TRBV18 and TRBJ1-4, is as follows: NAGVMQNPRHLVRRRGQEARLRCSPMKGHSHVYWYRQLPEEGLKFMVYLQKENIIDESGMPKERFSAEFPKEGPSILRIQQVVRGDSAAYFCASSPELLNEKLFFGSGTQLSVL.

V usage is TRBV9 and J usage is TRBJ2-4; TRBD2 matches at 16 bases. This CDR3 is 17 amino acids long. J was trimmed by 8 bases and V by 0 bases; bases with no gene match: 5. CDR1 and CDR2 (germline): SGDLS, YYNGEE. Written as DNA, the CDR3 is TGTGCCAGCAGCGTAGAGGGACTAGCGGGAGGGTGGGACATTCAGTACTTC. Translation gives CASSVEGLAGGWDIQYF.

J is TRBJ2-3 and V is TRBV18; D may be TRBD2 (6 bases). The CDR3 covers 15 residues. CDR1 is KGHSH, CDR2 LQKENI, per germline. V was trimmed by 5 bases and J by 4 bases, leaving 16 bases between them. CDR3 coding DNA: TGTGCCAGCTCAGACTCGGGAGCGGTGGCAGATACGCAGTATTTT. This encodes CASSDSGAVADTQYF.

This clone came up once. The V gene is TRBV2, the J gene TRBJ2-2, with 10 bases fitting TRBD2. This CDR3 comprises 14 residues. V lost 6 bases to trimming and J lost 3 bases; unmatched junction nucleotides: 1. From germline, CDR1 is SNHLY and CDR2 FYNNEI. CDR3 DNA sequence: TGTGCCAGCAGACTAGCGGGATACACCGGGGAGCTGTTTTTT. It translates to CASRLAGYTGELFF. Full variable domain (remainder filled in from reference TRBV2 and TRBJ2-2): EPEVTQTPSHQVTQMGQEVILRCVPISNHLYFYWYRQILGQKVEFLVSFYNNEISEKSEIFDDQFSVERPDGSNFTLKIRSTKLEDSAMYFCASRLAGYTGELFFGEGSRLTVL.

V and J are TRBV16 and TRBJ2-7; 8 bases agree with TRBD1. The CDR3 sequence is 16 residues long. The V gene end was trimmed by 2 bases and the J gene end by 1 base; junction bases not matched to a gene: 7. Germline CDR1 reads KGHSY; CDR2 reads FQNENV. This CDR3 is CASSQQRTGTSYEQYF. For the CDR3, the DNA is TGTGCCAGCAGCCAACAAAGGACAGGGACATCCTACGAGCAGTACTTC.

The chain couples TRBV7-7 to TRBJ2-1; TRBD2 agrees at 10 bases. The trim removed 1 base at V and 4 bases at J, leaving 4 bases unmatched. The CDR3 has 16 amino acids. Germline loops: CDR1 SSHAT, CDR2 FNYEAQ (reference sequence). As DNA, the CDR3 is TGTGCCAGCAGCTTAGAGAAGCGGGGGGGGTACAATGAGCAGTTCTTC. Amino acids: CASSLEKRGGYNEQFF.

The chain links TRBV5-1 to TRBJ2-3, with TRBD2 identical over 8 bases. V shed 0 bases and J 4 bases; nucleotides not matched to a gene: 13. CDR3 length: 18 residues. Germline CDR1 SGHRS, CDR2 YFSETQ. The DNA of the CDR3 is TGCGCCAGCAGCTTGGCCGGCCGACGGACTAGCTCCCCAGATACGCAGTATTTT. Its translation is CASSLAGRRTSSPDTQYF.